These 24 T cell receptor beta chains were all obtained from the same sample, sequenced in a study of shared clonotypes between healthy human individuals. Repertoires were generated with immunoSEQ multiplex PCR, while TCRdb's copy carries only in-frame clones and drops some. Of approximately 100,000 clones listed, roughly 70% are singletons. Sequencing was done on a sample of memory CD8+ T cells sorted from blood. Subset of the sample: CD45RO+ cells pooled with CCR7-negative TemRA cells. The receptors come from a young woman in good health.

V gene TRBV2 combines with J gene TRBJ1-4; 8 positions agree with TRBD1. The CDR3 sequence is 14 residues long. The J segment lost 8 bases and the V segment lost 3 bases, leaving 5 bases of the junction unmatched. CDR1 SNHLY and CDR2 FYNNEI come from the germline V gene. For the CDR3, the DNA is TGTGCCAGCAGTGAGACAGGGGTACTCGAAAAACTGTTTTTT. Its translation is CASSETGVLEKLFF. Full variable domain (remainder filled in from reference TRBV2 and TRBJ1-4): EPEVTQTPSHQVTQMGQEVILRCVPISNHLYFYWYRQILGQKVEFLVSFYNNEISEKSEIFDDQFSVERPDGSNFTLKIRSTKLEDSAMYFCASSETGVLEKLFFGSGTQLSVL.

CDR3 in amino acids: CASSPILNTEAFF. CDR3 coding DNA: TGTGCCAGCAGTCCAATCCTGAACACTGAAGCTTTCTTT. The chain joins TRBV27 to TRBJ1-1; D is ambiguous. The germline V gene has CDR1 MNHEY and CDR2 SMNVEV (reference sequence). V was cut by 5 bases and J by 0 bases, with 7 bases left in between. The CDR3 runs to 13 residues.

A few counts support this clone. The rearrangement links TRBV5-6 to TRBJ2-3; 10 bases match TRBD1. Germline CDR1 is SGHDT and CDR2 is YYEEEE. The CDR3 has 16 amino acids. V lost 4 bases, J lost 2 bases, and 7 bases stayed unmatched. The CDR3 sequence: CASSQMDRGNTDTQYF. The CDR3 DNA is TGTGCCAGCAGCCAGATGGACAGGGGGAACACAGATACGCAGTATTTT.

The genes are TRBV27 and TRBJ2-1; possible D gene TRBD1, 5 bases. In germline, CDR1 is MNHEY, CDR2 SMNVEV (reference sequence). This CDR3 spans 14 amino acids. V gave up 9 bases and J gave up 6 bases, with 18 bases separating them. This chain's CDR3 is CASVPQGGFNEQFF. The CDR3 nucleotides read TGTGCCAGTGTGCCCCAGGGTGGGTTCAATGAGCAGTTCTTC.

The rearrangement uses TRBV7-6 and TRBJ2-7, with D possibly being TRBD1 or TRBD2 (5 bases each). Looked up from germline, CDR1 is SGHVS and CDR2 is FNYEAQ. V was clipped by 5 bases and J by 0 bases, with 11 bases between them. This CDR3 region has 14 residues. The CDR3 sequence is CASSPGTSSYEQYF. The DNA of the CDR3 is TGTGCCAGCAGCCCGGGGACCAGCTCCTACGAGCAGTACTTC.

The CDR3 reads CASSYLASGETQYF. The CDR3 DNA follows: TGTGCCAGCAGTTATTTGGCTAGCGGCGAGACCCAGTACTTC. The chain uses TRBV6-5 and TRBJ2-5; TRBD2 agrees at 7 bases. Per germline, CDR1 MNHEY and CDR2 SVGAGI. Trimming removed 3 bases from V and 5 bases from J; junction bases left unmatched: 6. The CDR3 contains 14 residues.

This clone was counted between two and nine times. V is TRBV5-1 and J is TRBJ2-7; D may be TRBD1 or TRBD2 (5 bases each). Trimming cost V 4 bases and J 0 bases, with 8 bases left between them. Germline V CDR1 and CDR2: SGHRS, YFSETQ. The CDR3 covers 13 residues. CDR3 nucleotide sequence: TGCGCCAGCAGCGGGACCAACTCCTACGAGCAGTACTTC. Its translation: CASSGTNSYEQYF.

This clone occurred once. The chain employs TRBV4-1 and TRBJ2-3, with TRBD2 matching over 8 bases. The CDR3 runs to 16 residues. Germline trimming cut 3 bases from V and 6 bases from J; bases unmatched to any gene: 11. Germline CDR1 and CDR2: MGHRA and YSYEKL. The CDR3, as DNA: TGCGCCAGCAGCCAGGCCAATAGCGGGAACGGGGATACGCAGTATTTT. This sequence encodes CASSQANSGNGDTQYF.

This clone was observed a handful of times. The V gene is TRBV25-1, the J gene TRBJ1-1; perhaps TRBD1 as D (5 bases). The V and J ends lost 4 bases and 5 bases respectively, with 14 bases between them. The CDR3 is made up of 14 amino acids. Germline V gene data show CDR1 as MGHDK and CDR2 as SYGVNS. CDR3 protein: CASSGKSGGTEAFF. The CDR3 coding sequence is TGTGCCAGCAGTGGGAAGTCGGGGGGTACTGAAGCTTTCTTT.

The rearrangement uses TRBV6-4 and TRBJ2-1; 10 positions match TRBD2. The CDR3 has 15 residues. J lost 5 bases, V lost 3 bases, and 4 bases had no gene match. From germline, CDR1 is MRHNA and CDR2 SNTAGT. The CDR3 region has the DNA TGTGCCAGCAGTGATCGGCTAGCGGGGGACAATGAGCAGTTCTTC. Its protein product is CASSDRLAGDNEQFF.

The table lists this clone with a few counts. This chain links TRBV6-4 with TRBJ2-2; D unresolved. CDR3 length: 13 amino acids. V shed 0 bases and J shed 6 bases, with 5 bases lying between them. CDR1 is MRHNA and CDR2 is SNTAGT in the germline V gene. The CDR3 loop reads CASSDSSAGELFF. The CDR3 DNA is TGTGCCAGCAGTGACTCCTCGGCCGGGGAGCTGTTTTTT.

V and J are TRBV6-1 and TRBJ1-5; D possibly corresponds to TRBD1 (6 bases). Germline V gene sequence: CDR1 MNHNS, CDR2 SASEGT. V was clipped by 8 bases and J by 4 bases, with 15 bases between them. The CDR3 runs to 14 residues. CDR3 amino acids: CASSGTFENQPQHF. The CDR3 bases are TGTGCCAGCTCGGGGACATTCGAAAATCAGCCCCAGCATTTT.

The chain combines TRBV4-1 with TRBJ1-1, with 7 bases matching TRBD1. Trimming cost V 10 bases and J 3 bases; bases outside gene matches: 11. Germline CDR1 and CDR2: MGHRA and YSYEKL. The CDR3 is made up of 14 amino acids. CDR3 region: CATKEGARDTEAFF. In nucleotides, the CDR3 is TGCGCCACTAAAGAGGGGGCAAGGGACACTGAAGCTTTCTTT.

The chain is built from TRBV6-4 and TRBJ2-5; TRBD2 is a possible D gene (6 bases). V dropped 3 bases and J dropped 5 bases, with 19 bases sitting between them. This CDR3 spans 16 amino acids. Germline values: CDR1 MRHNA, CDR2 SNTAGT. Here the CDR3 DNA reads TGTGCCAGCAGTGAAGTAGGAGGGCAGGGAGGCGAGACCCAGTACTTC. Its protein is CASSEVGGQGGETQYF.

DNA for the CDR3: TGCGCCAGCAGCCAGTGGACTAGCGGATACAATGAGCAGTTCTTC. This sequence encodes CASSQWTSGYNEQFF. The chain joins TRBV4-1 to TRBJ2-1; 10 bases line up with TRBD2. This CDR3 region has 15 residues. Germline V gene sequence: CDR1 MGHRA, CDR2 YSYEKL. J was trimmed by 4 bases and V by 3 bases; bases with no gene match: 3.

The CDR3 region has the DNA TGTGCCAGCAGATTCGGGGGGTCGGAGGAGACCCAGTACTTC. It encodes CASRFGGSEETQYF. The chain carries TRBV28 and TRBJ2-5, with 7 bases that match TRBD2. Per the germline V gene, CDR1 is MDHEN and CDR2 is SYDVKM. The CDR3 is 14 amino acids. V was pared by 6 bases and J by 5 bases, with 9 bases of the junction left unmatched.

V usage is TRBV10-3 and J usage is TRBJ1-2, with D perhaps matching TRBD1 (6 bases). Per the germline V gene, CDR1 is ENHRY and CDR2 is SYGVKD. Between the trimmed V and J ends, which lost 10 bases and 4 bases, there was a span of 10 bases. The CDR3 spans 11 residues. The CDR3 is CASGTPYGYTF. CDR3 DNA sequence: TGTGCCAGCGGGACACCCTATGGCTACACCTTC.

This chain joins TRBV13 and TRBJ2-1; D not resolved. Trimming removed 1 base at V and 6 bases at J, with 10 bases between. Germline V lookup: CDR1 PRHDT, CDR2 FYEKMQ (reference sequence). This CDR3 has 14 amino acids. The CDR3 region is CASSLEGSSNEQFF. CDR3 bases: TGTGCCAGCAGCTTAGAGGGTTCTTCCAATGAGCAGTTCTTC.

This clone was seen a single time. V gene TRBV10-2 combines with J gene TRBJ2-3; perhaps TRBD2 as D (6 bases). CDR1 and CDR2 (germline): WSHSY, SAAADI. V shed 7 bases and J shed 5 bases, with 16 bases lying between them. CDR3 length: 14 amino acids. The CDR3: CASKQRVVGDTQYF. CDR3 DNA: TGCGCCAGCAAGCAGCGGGTAGTAGGAGATACGCAGTATTTT.

The V and J genes are TRBV19 and TRBJ2-7, with D perhaps matching TRBD1 (6 bases). The CDR3 runs to 14 residues. From germline, CDR1 is LNHDA and CDR2 SQIVND (reference sequence). V lost 3 bases to trimming and J lost 1 base, with 10 bases between them. CDR3 DNA sequence: TGTGCCAGTAGTATCTACAGGGAATCCTACGAGCAGTACTTC. Encoded protein: CASSIYRESYEQYF.

This clone was picked up a small number of times. The rearrangement uses TRBV2 and TRBJ1-3, with unresolved D. Germline V gene lookup returns CDR1 SNHLY and CDR2 FYNNEI. CDR3 length equals 14 residues. Trimming removed 7 bases at V and 8 bases at J, with 18 bases between. CDR3: CASIRELRDYTIYF. DNA for the CDR3: TGTGCCAGCATTCGTGAGCTCCGCGATTACACCATATATTTT.

The chain links TRBV7-9 to TRBJ2-7; TRBD1 agrees at 8 bases. CDR1 SEHNR and CDR2 FQNEAQ come from the germline V gene (reference sequence). Trimming removed 5 bases from V and 3 bases from J; junction bases left unmatched: 3. This CDR3 is built from 13 residues. The CDR3 DNA reads TGTGCCAGCAGCCATGGACAGGGCTACGAGCAGTACTTC. Amino acid sequence: CASSHGQGYEQYF.

The chain uses TRBV10-3 and TRBJ1-4; TRBD1 aligns across 7 bases. Unmatched junction bases numbered 12, after V lost 4 bases and J lost 7 bases. Germline lookup yields CDR1 ENHRY and CDR2 SYGVKD. The CDR3 contains 16 residues. CDR3 bases: TGTGCCATCAGTGGACAGGGTGTCGAGGGTGCTGAAAAACTGTTTTTT. Translation: CAISGQGVEGAEKLFF.

The chain recombines TRBV7-6 with TRBJ2-1; 8 nucleotides line up with TRBD1. Per germline, CDR1 SGHVS and CDR2 FNYEAQ. The CDR3 totals 14 residues. V gave up 4 bases and J gave up 7 bases; unmatched junction bases: 6. The CDR3 spells CASSSQGARNEQFF. The CDR3 DNA is TGTGCCAGCAGCTCGCAGGGGGCGCGTAATGAGCAGTTCTTC.